Reported below is one T cell receptor beta chain. No antigen is known for it. The investigators reverse transcribed all of the isolated RNA, so they sequenced expressed TCRB transcripts. Clones were read by immunoSEQ multiplex PCR, and TCRdb kept only the in-frame ones, dropping some. Altogether 680,000 or so clones are present, 13% being singletons, with the ten largest covering about 0.02%. This sample is part of a study of beta chain features in type 1 diabetes. Study conclusions and caveats: All four CD4+ subsets of Type 1 diabetes patients contained TCRB CDR3s that were moderately but significantly shorter.

The germline gives CDR1 MNHNS, CDR2 SASEGT. Unmatched junction bases numbered 17, after V lost 4 bases and J lost 4 bases. The CDR3 extends over 18 amino acids. The receptor's source is a man aged 18 to 30 with type 1 diabetes. The rearrangement uses TRBV6-1 and TRBJ2-5; 8 nucleotides agree with TRBD1. The specimen sequenced was naive CD4+ T cells from blood. The CDR3 DNA sequence: TGTGCCAGCAGTGCTGCTTGGGCAGGGGGCGCGGTTGGAGAGACCCAGTACTTC. Translated: CASSAAWAGGAVGETQYF.